This entry features one T cell receptor beta chain sequence. Among Cohort 3 donors, those recovered had two negative PCRs, clearance, or symptom resolution. This sample is part of a study of blood T cell repertoires in COVID-19. As originally analysed: Amplification from reference gene primers served as the basis for estimated nucleated cell counts. The data were produced by immunoSEQ multiplex PCR, yet TCRdb's version contains in-frame clones alone and is incomplete. V, J and clone size were drawn from that table, and D and trimming were deduced from the DNA. The sample lists some 380,000 clones, about 90% seen once, with about 1.5% in the top ten. Trimming removed 1 base at V and 6 bases at J, with 7 bases between. Germline CDR1 is SGHNT and CDR2 is YENEEA. The CDR3 covers 12 residues.

V gene TRBV11-3 combines with J gene TRBJ2-7; D is perhaps TRBD1 (6 bases). The sequenced sample consisted of PBMCs or T cells enriched from blood (not recorded which). The receptor was isolated from a man in his thirties or forties who had recovered from COVID-19. The CDR3 DNA follows: TGTGCCAGCAGCTTAGTACAGGGCGAGCAGTACTTC. This gives the protein CASSLVQGEQYF. The full variable domain, in which reference TRBV11-3 and TRBJ2-7 provide the parts outside the CDR3, is EAGVVQSPRYKIIEKKQPVAFWCNPISGHNTLYWYLQNLGQGPELLIRYENEEAVDDSQLPKDRFSAERLKGVDSTLKIQPAELGDSAVYLCASSLVQGEQYFGPGTRLTVT.